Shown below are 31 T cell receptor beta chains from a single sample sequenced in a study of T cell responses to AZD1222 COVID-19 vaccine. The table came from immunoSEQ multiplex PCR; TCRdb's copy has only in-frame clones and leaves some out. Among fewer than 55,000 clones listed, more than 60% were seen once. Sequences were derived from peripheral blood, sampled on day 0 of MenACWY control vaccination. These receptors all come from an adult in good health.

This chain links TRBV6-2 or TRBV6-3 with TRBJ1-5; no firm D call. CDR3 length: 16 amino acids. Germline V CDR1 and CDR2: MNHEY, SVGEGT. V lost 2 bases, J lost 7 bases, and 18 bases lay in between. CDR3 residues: CASSYASGEGGQPQHF. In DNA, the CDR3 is TGTGCCAGCAGTTACGCTTCCGGGGAAGGAGGGCAGCCCCAGCATTTT.

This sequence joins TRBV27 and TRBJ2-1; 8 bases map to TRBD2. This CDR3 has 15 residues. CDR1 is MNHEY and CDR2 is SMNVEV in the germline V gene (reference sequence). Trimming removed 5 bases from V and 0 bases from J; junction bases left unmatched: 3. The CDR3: CASSRSGSSYNEQFF. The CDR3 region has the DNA TGTGCCAGCAGTCGAAGCGGGAGCTCCTACAATGAGCAGTTCTTC.

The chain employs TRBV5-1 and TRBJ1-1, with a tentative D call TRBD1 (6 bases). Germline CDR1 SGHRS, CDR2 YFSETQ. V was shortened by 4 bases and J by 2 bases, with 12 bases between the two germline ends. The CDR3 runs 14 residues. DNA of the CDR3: TGCGCCAGCAGCGTGGGACATAGAAACACTGAAGCTTTCTTT. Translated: CASSVGHRNTEAFF.

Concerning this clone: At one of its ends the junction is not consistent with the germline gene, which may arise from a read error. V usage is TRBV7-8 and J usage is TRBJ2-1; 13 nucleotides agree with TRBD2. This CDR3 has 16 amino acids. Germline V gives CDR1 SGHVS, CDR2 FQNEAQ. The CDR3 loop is CVSSLNPGLAGNEQFF. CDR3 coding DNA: TGTGTCAGCAGCTTAAATCCGGGACTAGCGGGGAATGAGCAGTTCTTC.

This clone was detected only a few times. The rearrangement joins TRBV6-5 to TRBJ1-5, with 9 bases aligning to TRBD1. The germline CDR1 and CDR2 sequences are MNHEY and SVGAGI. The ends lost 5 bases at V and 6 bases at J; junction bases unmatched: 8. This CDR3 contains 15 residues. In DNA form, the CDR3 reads TGTGCCAGCAGTCCCTGGACAGGGGAAAGTCAGCCCCAGCATTTT. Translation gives CASSPWTGESQPQHF.

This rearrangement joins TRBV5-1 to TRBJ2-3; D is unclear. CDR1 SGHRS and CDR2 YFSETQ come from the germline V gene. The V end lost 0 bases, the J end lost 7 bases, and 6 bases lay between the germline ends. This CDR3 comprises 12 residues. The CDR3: CASSLDLYTQYF. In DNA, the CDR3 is TGCGCCAGCAGCTTGGACCTATATACGCAGTATTTT.

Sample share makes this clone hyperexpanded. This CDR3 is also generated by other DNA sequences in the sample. The CDR3 nucleotides read TGTGCCAGCAGTAAGGGGACCCAGCCCCAGCATTTT. It encodes CASSKGTQPQHF. This rearrangement joins TRBV6-5 to TRBJ1-5; D perhaps matches TRBD1 (5 bases). The CDR3 sequence is 12 residues long. Germline lookup yields CDR1 MNHEY and CDR2 SVGAGI. V was clipped by 5 bases and J by 7 bases, with 9 bases between them.

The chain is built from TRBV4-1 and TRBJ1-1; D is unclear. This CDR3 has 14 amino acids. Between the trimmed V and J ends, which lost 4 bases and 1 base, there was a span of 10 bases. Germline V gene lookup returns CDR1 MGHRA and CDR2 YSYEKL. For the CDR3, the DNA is TGCGCCAGCAGCCCCCGACCGACGAACACTGAAGCTTTCTTT. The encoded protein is CASSPRPTNTEAFF.

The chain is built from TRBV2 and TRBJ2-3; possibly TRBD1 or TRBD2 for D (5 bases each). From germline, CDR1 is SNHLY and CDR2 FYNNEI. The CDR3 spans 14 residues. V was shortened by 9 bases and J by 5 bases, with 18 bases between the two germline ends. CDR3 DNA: TGTGCCAGTAGAGGGGCTCCAGGGAGAGATACGCAGTATTTT. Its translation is CASRGAPGRDTQYF. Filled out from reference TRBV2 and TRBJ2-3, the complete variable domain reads EPEVTQTPSHQVTQMGQEVILRCVPISNHLYFYWYRQILGQKVEFLVSFYNNEISEKSEIFDDQFSVERPDGSNFTLKIRSTKLEDSAMYFCASRGAPGRDTQYFGPGTRLTVL.

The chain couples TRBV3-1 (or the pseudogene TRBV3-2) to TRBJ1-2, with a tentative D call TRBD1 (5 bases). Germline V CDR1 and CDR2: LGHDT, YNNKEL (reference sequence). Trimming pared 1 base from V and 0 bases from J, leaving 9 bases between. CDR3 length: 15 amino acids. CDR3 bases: TGTGCCAGCAGCCAAGCTGCAGGGACTAACTATGGCTACACCTTC. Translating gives CASSQAAGTNYGYTF.

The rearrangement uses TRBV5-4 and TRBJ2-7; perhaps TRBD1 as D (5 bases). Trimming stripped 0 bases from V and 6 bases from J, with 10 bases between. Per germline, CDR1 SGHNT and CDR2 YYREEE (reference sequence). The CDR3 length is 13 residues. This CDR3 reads CASSLALGREQYF. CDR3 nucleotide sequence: TGTGCCAGCAGCTTGGCCTTGGGGCGCGAGCAGTACTTC.

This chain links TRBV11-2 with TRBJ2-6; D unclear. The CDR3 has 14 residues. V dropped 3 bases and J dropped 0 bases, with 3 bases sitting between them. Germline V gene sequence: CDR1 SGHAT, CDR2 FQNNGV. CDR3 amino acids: CASSFNSGANVLTF. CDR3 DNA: TGTGCCAGCAGCTTTAACTCTGGGGCCAACGTCCTGACTTTC.

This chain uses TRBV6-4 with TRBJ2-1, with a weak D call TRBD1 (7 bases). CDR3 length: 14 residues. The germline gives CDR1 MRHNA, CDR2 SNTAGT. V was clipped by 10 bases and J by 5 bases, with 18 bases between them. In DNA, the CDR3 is TGTGCCACCAAAAGGACAGGAGGGGACAATGAGCAGTTCTTC. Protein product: CATKRTGGDNEQFF.

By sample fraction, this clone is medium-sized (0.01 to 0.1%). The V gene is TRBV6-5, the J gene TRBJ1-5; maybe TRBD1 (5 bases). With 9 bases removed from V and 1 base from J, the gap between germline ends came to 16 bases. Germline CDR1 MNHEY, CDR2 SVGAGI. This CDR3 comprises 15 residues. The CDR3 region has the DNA TGTGCCAGGACCGGTGGGAAGGGGAGCAATCAGCCCCAGCATTTT. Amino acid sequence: CARTGGKGSNQPQHF.

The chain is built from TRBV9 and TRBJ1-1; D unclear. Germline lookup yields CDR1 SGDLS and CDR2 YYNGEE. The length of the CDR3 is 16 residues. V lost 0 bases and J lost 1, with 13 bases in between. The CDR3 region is CASSVVIGTGNTEAFF. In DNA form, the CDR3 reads TGTGCCAGCAGCGTAGTAATCGGCACGGGGAACACTGAAGCTTTCTTT.

CDR3 DNA sequence: TGTGCCAGCAGTCTTGCCCATGAAAAACTGTTTTTT. This gives the protein CASSLAHEKLFF. The chain recombines TRBV28 with TRBJ1-4; D unclear. The V and J ends lost 5 bases and 6 bases respectively, with 7 bases between them. The CDR3 covers 12 residues. Germline assignment: CDR1 MDHEN and CDR2 SYDVKM.

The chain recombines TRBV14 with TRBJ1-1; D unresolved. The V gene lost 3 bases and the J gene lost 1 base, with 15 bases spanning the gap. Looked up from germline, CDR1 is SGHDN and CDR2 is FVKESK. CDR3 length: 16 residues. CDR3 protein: CASSQVRQATNTEAFF. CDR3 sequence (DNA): TGTGCCAGCAGCCAGGTAAGACAAGCCACGAACACTGAAGCTTTCTTT.

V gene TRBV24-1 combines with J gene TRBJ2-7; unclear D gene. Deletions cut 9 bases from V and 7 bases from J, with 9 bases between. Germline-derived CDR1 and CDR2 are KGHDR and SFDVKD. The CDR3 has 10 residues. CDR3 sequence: CATPPEEQYV. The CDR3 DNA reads TGTGCCACCCCTCCTGAAGAGCAGTACGTC.

CDR3 sequence reads: CASSLENQPQHF. The CDR3 bases are TGTGCCAGCAGCTTAGAAAATCAGCCCCAGCATTTT. This sequence joins TRBV7-9 and TRBJ1-5; D not resolved. The ends were cut back, 1 base at V and 4 bases at J, with 2 bases in the middle. The V gene's germline CDR1 is SEHNR and CDR2 FQNEAQ (reference sequence). There are 12 residues in the CDR3.

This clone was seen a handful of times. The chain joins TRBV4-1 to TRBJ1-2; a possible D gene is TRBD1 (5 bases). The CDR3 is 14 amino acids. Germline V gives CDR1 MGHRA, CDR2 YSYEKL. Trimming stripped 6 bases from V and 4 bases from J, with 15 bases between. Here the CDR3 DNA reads TGCGCCAGCAGGTCAATACGGGACGTCTATGGCTACACCTTC. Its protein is CASRSIRDVYGYTF.

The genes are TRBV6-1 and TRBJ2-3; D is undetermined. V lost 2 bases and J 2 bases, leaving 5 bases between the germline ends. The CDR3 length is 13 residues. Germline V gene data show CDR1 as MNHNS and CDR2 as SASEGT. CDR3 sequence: CASSEPPTDTQYF. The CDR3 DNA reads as TGTGCCAGCAGTGAACCCCCCACAGATACGCAGTATTTT.

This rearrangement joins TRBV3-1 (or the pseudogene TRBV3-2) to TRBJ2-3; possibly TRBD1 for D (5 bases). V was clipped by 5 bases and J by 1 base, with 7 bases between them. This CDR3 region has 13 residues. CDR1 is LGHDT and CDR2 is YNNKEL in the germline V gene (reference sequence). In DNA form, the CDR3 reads TGTGCCAGCAGCTCCAGGGGCACAGATACGCAGTATTTT. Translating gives CASSSRGTDTQYF.

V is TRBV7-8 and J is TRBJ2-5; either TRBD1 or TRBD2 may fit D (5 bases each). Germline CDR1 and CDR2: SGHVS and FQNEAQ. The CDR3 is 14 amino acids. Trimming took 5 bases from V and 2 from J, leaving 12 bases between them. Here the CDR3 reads CASSLGPRQETQYF. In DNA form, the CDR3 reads TGTGCCAGCAGCCTGGGACCGAGACAAGAGACCCAGTACTTC.

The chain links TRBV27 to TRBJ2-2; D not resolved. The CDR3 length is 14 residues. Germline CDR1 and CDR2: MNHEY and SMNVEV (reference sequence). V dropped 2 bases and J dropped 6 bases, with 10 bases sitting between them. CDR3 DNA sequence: TGTGCCAGCAGTTTAGTAGGGTATCCCGGGGAGCTGTTTTTT. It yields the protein CASSLVGYPGELFF.

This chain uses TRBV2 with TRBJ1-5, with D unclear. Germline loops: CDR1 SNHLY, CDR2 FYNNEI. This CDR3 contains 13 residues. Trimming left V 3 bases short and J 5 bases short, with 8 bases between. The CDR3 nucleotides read TGTGCCAGCAGTGAGGTGAGCGATCAGCCCCAGCATTTT. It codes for CASSEVSDQPQHF.

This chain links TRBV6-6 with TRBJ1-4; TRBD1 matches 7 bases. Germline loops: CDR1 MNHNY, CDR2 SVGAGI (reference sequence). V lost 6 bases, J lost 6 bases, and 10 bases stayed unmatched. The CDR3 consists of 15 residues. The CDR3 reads CASSRGGGRHEKLFF. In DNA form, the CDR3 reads TGTGCCAGCAGCCGGGGAGGGGGCAGGCATGAAAAACTGTTTTTT.

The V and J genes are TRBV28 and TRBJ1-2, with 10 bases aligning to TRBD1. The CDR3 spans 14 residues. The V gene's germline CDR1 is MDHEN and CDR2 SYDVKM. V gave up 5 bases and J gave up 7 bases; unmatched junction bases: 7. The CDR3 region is CASSIDRGRAGYTF. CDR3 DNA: TGTGCCAGCAGTATAGACAGGGGGCGGGCTGGCTACACCTTC.

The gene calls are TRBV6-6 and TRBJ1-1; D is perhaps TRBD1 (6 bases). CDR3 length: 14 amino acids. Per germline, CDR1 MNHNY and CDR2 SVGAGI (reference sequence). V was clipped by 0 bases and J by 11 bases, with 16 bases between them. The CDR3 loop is CASSYSTLGAPAFF. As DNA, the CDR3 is TGTGCCAGCAGTTACTCGACGTTGGGGGCCCCGGCTTTCTTT.

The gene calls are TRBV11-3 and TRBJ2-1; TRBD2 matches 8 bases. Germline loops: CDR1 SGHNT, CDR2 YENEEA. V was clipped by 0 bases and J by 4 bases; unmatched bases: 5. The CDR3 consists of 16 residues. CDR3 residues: CASSLDWPSGYNEQFF. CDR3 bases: TGTGCCAGCAGCTTAGATTGGCCTAGCGGGTACAATGAGCAGTTCTTC.

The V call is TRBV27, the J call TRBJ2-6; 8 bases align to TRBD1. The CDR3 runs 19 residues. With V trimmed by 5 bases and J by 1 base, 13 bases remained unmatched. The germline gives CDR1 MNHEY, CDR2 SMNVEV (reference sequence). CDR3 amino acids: CASSGRRTGKGSGANVLTF. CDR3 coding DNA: TGTGCCAGCAGTGGCAGACGGACAGGGAAAGGATCTGGGGCCAACGTCCTGACTTTC.

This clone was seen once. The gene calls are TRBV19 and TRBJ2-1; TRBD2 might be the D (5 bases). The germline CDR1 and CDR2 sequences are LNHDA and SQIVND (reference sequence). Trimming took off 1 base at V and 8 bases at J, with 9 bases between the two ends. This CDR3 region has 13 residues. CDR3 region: CASSIGAGDEQFF. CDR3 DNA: TGTGCCAGTAGTATAGGGGCGGGCGATGAGCAGTTCTTC.